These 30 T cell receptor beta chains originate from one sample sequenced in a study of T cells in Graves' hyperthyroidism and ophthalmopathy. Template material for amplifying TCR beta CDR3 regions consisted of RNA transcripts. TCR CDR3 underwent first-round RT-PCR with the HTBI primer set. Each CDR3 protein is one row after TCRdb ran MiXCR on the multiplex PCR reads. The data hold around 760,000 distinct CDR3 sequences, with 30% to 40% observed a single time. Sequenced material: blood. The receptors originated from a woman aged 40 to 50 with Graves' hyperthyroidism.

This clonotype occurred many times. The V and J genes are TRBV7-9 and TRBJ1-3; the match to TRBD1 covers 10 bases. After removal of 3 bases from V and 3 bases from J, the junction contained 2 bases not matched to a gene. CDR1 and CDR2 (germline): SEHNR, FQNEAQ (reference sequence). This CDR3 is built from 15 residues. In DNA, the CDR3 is TGTGCCAGCAGCTTTGACAGGGGGCTTGGAAACACCATATATTTT. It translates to CASSFDRGLGNTIYF.

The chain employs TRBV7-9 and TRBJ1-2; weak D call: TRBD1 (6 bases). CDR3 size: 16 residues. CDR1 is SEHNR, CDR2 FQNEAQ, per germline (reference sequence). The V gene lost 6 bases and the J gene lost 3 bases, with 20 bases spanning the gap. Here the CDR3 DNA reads TGTGCCAGCAGTTACGCTGGGGGCCCAAAAGACTATGGCTACACCTTC. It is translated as CASSYAGGPKDYGYTF.

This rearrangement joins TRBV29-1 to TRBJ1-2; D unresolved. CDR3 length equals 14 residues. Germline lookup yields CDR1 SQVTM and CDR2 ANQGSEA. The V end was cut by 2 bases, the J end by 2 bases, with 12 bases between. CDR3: CSVESGSSNYGYTF. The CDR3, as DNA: TGCAGCGTTGAATCCGGCAGCTCAAACTATGGCTACACCTTC.

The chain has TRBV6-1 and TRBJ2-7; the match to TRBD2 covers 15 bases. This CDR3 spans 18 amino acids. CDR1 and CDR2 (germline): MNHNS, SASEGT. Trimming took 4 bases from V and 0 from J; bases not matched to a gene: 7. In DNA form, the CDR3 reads TGTGCCAGCAGTGGAGGACTAGCGGGAGGGTCCTACTCCTACGAGCAGTACTTC. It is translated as CASSGGLAGGSYSYEQYF.

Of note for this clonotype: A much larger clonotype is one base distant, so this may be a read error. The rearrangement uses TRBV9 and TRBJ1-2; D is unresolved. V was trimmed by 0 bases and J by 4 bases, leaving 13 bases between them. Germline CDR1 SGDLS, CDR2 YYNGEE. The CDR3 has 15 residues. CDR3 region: CASSVEDSSVYGYTF. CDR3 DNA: TGTGCCAGCAGCGTAGAGGACTCAAGCGTCTATGGCTACACCTTC.

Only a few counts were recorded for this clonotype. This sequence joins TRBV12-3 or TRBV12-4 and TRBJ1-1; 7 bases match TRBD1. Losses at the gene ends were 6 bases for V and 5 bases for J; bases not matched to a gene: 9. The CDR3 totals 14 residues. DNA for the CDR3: TGTGCCAGCAGCCCTGGACAGGAGAGGACTGAAGCTTTCTTT. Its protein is CASSPGQERTEAFF.

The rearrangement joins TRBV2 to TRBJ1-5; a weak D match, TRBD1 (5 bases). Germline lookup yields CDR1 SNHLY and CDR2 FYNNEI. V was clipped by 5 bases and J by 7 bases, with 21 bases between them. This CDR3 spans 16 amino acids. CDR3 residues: CASSSGDQVSLQPQHF. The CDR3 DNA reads TGTGCCAGCAGTTCCGGGGACCAGGTATCCCTCCAGCCCCAGCATTTT.

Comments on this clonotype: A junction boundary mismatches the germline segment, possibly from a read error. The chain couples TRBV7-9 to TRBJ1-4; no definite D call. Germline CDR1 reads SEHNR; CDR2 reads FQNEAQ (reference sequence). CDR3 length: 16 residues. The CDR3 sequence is CAIDGCLEATNEKLFF. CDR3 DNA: TGCGCCATAGACGGGTGTCTAGAAGCAACTAATGAAAAACTGTTTTTT. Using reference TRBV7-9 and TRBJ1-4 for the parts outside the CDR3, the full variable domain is DTGVSQNPRHKITKRGQNVTFRCDPISEHNRLYWYRQTLGQGPEFLTYFQNEAQLEKSRLLSDRFSAERPKGSFSTLEIQRTEQGDSAMYLCAIDGCLEATNEKLFFGSGTQLSVL.

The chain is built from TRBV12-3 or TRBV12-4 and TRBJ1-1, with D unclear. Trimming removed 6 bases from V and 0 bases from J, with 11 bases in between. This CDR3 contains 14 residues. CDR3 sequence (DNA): TGTGCCAGCAGGCACGGACGGATGAACACTGAAGCTTTCTTT. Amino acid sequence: CASRHGRMNTEAFF.

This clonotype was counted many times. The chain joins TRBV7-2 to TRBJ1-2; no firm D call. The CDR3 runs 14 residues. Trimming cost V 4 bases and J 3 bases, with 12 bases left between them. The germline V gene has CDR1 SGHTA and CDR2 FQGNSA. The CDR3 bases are TGTGCCAGCAGCTCCCGTGGAGGCGACTATGGCTACACCTTC. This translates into CASSSRGGDYGYTF.

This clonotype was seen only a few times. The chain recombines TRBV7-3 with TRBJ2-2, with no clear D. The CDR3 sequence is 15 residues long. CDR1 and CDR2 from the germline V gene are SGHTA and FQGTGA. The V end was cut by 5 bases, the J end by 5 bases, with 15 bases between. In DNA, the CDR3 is TGTGCCAGCAGCCCCTCGGTAGTGCAGACCGGGGAGCTGTTTTTT. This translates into CASSPSVVQTGELFF. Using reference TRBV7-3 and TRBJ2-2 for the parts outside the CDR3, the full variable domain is GAGVSQTPSNKVTEKGKYVELRCDPISGHTALYWYRQSLGQGPEFLIYFQGTGAADDSGLPNDRFFAVRPEGSVSTLKIQRTERGDSAVYLCASSPSVVQTGELFFGEGSRLTVL.

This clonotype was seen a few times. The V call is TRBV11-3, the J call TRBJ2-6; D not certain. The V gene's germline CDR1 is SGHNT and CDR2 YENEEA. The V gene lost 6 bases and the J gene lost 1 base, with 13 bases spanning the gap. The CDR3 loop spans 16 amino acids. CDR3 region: CASSPRPRSGANVLTF. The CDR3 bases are TGTGCCAGCAGTCCCCGGCCGAGGTCTGGGGCCAACGTCCTGACTTTC.

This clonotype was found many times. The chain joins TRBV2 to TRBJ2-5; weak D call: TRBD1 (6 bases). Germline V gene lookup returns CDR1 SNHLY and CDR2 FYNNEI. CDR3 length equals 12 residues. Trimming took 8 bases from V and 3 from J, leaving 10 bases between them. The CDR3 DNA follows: TGTGCCAGCGGCCCAGGGGAAGAGACCCAGTACTTC. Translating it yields CASGPGEETQYF.

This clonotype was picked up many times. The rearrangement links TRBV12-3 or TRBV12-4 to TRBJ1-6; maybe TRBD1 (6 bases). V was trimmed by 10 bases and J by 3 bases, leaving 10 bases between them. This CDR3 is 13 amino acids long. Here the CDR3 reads CATGQLYNSPLHF. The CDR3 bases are TGTGCCACCGGACAGCTCTATAATTCACCCCTCCACTTT.

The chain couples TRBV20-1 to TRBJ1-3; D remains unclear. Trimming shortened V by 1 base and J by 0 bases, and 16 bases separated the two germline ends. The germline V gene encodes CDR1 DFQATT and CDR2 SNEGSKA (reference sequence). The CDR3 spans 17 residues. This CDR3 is CSARVAAGGFSGNTIYF. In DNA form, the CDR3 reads TGCAGTGCTAGAGTAGCGGCGGGAGGGTTCTCTGGAAACACCATATATTTT.

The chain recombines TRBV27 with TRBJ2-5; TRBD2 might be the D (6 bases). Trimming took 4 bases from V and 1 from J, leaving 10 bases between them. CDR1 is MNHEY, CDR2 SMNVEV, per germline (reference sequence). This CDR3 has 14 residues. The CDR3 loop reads CASSSGLFQETQYF. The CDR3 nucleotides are TGTGCCAGCAGTTCGGGACTGTTCCAAGAGACCCAGTACTTC.

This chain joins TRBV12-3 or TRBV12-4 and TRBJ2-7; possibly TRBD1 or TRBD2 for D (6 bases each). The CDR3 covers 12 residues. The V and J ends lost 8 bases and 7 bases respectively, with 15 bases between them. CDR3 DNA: TGTGCCAGCGGGCGGGACACCGGGGAGCAGTACTTC. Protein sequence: CASGRDTGEQYF.

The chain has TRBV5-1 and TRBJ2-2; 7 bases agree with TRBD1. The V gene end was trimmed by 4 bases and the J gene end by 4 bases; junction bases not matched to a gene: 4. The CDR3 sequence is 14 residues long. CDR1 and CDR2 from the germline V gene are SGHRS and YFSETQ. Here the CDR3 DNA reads TGCGCCAGCAGCGAACAGGGGACCACCGGGGAGCTGTTTTTT. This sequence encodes CASSEQGTTGELFF.

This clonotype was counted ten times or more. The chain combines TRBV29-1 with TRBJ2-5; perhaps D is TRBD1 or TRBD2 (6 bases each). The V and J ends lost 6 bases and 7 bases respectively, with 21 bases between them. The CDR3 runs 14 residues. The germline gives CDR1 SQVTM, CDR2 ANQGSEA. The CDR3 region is CSVGRGQGQRTQYF. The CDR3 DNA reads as TGCAGCGTGGGACGGGGGCAGGGGCAGCGGACCCAGTACTTC.

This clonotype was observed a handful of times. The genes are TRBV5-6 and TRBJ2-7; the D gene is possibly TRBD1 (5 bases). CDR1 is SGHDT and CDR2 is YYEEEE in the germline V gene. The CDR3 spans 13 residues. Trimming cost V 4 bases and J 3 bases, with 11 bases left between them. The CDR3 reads CASSTDSFYEQYF. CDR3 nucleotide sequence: TGTGCCAGCAGCACCGACAGTTTCTACGAGCAGTACTTC. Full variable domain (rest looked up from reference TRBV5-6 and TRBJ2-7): DAGVTQSPTHLIKTRGQQVTLRCSPKSGHDTVSWYQQALGQGPQFIFQYYEEEERQRGNFPDRFSGHQFPNYSSELNVNALLLGDSALYLCASSTDSFYEQYFGPGTRLTVT.

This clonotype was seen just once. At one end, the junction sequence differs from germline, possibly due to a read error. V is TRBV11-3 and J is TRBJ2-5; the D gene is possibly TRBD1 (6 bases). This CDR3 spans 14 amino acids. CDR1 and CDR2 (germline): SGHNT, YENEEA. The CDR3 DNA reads TGTGCCGGCAGCTTAGATCCTGGGGGCAAGACCCAGTACTTC. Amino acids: CAGSLDPGGKTQYF.

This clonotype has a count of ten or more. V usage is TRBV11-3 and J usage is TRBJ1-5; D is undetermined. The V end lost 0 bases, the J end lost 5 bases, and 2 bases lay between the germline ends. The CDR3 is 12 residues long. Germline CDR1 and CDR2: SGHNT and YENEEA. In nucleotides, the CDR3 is TGTGCCAGCAGCTTAGAGTATCAGCCCCAGCATTTT. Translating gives CASSLEYQPQHF.

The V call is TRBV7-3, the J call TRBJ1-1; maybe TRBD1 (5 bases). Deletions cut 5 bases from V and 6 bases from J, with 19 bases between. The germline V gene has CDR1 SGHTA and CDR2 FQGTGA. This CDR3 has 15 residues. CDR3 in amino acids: CASSPRASESPEAFF. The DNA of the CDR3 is TGTGCCAGCAGCCCCAGGGCCAGCGAGAGCCCTGAAGCTTTCTTT.

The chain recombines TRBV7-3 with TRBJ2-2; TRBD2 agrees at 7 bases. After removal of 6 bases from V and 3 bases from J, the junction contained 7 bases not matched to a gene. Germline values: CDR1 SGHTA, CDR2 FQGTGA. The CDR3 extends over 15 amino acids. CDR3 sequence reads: CASSGAAGYTGELFF. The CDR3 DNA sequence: TGTGCCAGCAGTGGAGCAGCGGGGTACACCGGGGAGCTGTTTTTT.

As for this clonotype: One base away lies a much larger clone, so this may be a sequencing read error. DNA of the CDR3: TGTGCCAGCAGCGTCACGCAGAGCTCTGGAAACATCTTATATTTT. The encoded protein is CASSVTQSSGNILYF. The V gene is TRBV9, the J gene TRBJ1-3; D not resolved. Germline V lookup: CDR1 SGDLS, CDR2 YYNGEE. The CDR3 is 15 amino acids. The germline V and J ends were trimmed by 2 bases and 14 bases, with 23 bases remaining between them.

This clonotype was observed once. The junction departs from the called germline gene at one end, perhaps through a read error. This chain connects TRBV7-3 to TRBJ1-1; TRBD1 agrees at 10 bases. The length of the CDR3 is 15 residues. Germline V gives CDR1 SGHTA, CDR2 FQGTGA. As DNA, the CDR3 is TGTGCCAGCAGTTTAAGCTCGGGACAGGGGTCTGAAGCTTTCTTT. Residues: CASSLSSGQGSEAFF.

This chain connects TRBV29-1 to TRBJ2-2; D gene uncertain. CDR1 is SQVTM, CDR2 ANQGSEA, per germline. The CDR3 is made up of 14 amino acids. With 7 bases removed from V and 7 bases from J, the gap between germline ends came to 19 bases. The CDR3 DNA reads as TGCAGCGCCAGACCTGTGGAGTTTGGCGGGGAGCTGTTTTTT. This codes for CSARPVEFGGELFF.

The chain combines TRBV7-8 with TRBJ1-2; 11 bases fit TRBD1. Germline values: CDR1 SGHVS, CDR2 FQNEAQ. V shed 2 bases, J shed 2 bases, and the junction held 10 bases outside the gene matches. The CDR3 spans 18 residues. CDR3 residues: CASSLTTTGTGGNYGYTF. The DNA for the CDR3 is TGTGCCAGCAGCTTAACGACCACCGGGACAGGGGGGAACTATGGCTACACCTTC.

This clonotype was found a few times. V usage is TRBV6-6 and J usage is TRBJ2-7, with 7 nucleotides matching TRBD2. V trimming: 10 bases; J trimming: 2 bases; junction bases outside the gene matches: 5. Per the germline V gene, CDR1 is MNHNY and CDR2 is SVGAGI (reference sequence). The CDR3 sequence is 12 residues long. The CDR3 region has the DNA TGTGCCACAAAGCGGGGCACCTACGAGCAGTACTTC. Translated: CATKRGTYEQYF.

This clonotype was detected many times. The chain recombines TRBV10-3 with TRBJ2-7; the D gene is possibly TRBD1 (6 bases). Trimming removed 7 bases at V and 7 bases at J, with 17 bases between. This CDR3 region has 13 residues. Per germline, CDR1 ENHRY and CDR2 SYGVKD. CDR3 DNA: TGTGCCATCAACAGGGATCGGTTTATGGAGCAGTACTTC. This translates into CAINRDRFMEQYF.